These 21 T cell receptor beta chains originate from one sample sequenced in a study of blood T cell repertoires in COVID-19. Method: immunoSEQ multiplex PCR; TCRdb's copy keeps in-frame clones and lacks some. This sample has 200,000 to 300,000 clones; about 83% occur once, and the top ten carry roughly 4%. The sequenced sample was peripheral blood. These receptors originate from a man aged 50 to 60 with acute or convalescent COVID-19.

The chain has TRBV2 and TRBJ2-3, with D perhaps TRBD2 (6 bases). The length of the CDR3 is 15 residues. The germline CDR1 and CDR2 sequences are SNHLY and FYNNEI. The V end lost 2 bases, the J end lost 0 bases, and 9 bases lay between the germline ends. For the CDR3, the DNA is TGTGCCAGCAGTGAACAGCGGGTGAGCACAGATACGCAGTATTTT. Translating gives CASSEQRVSTDTQYF. Full variable domain (remainder filled in from reference TRBV2 and TRBJ2-3): EPEVTQTPSHQVTQMGQEVILRCVPISNHLYFYWYRQILGQKVEFLVSFYNNEISEKSEIFDDQFSVERPDGSNFTLKIRSTKLEDSAMYFCASSEQRVSTDTQYFGPGTRLTVL.

The rearrangement links TRBV18 to TRBJ1-5; D possibly corresponds to TRBD1 (5 bases). V lost 1 base and J lost 4, with 11 bases in between. CDR3 length equals 15 residues. Germline lookup yields CDR1 KGHSH and CDR2 LQKENI. The CDR3 nucleotides are TGTGCCAGCTCACCACGGGGGGGACGGAATCAGCCCCAGCATTTT. Translated: CASSPRGGRNQPQHF. Filled out from reference TRBV18 and TRBJ1-5, the complete variable domain reads NAGVMQNPRHLVRRRGQEARLRCSPMKGHSHVYWYRQLPEEGLKFMVYLQKENIIDESGMPKERFSAEFPKEGPSILRIQQVVRGDSAAYFCASSPRGGRNQPQHFGDGTRLSIL.

The chain joins TRBV7-8 to TRBJ2-3; D gene uncertain. CDR1 and CDR2 (germline): SGHVS, FQNEAQ. This CDR3 has 15 amino acids. Trimming stripped 5 bases from V and 2 bases from J, with 14 bases between. CDR3 in amino acids: CASSPSPLSTDTQYF. The CDR3 bases are TGTGCCAGCAGCCCATCCCCCCTATCCACAGATACGCAGTATTTT.

This clone was recorded only once. CDR3 sequence reads: CAWSVVGGSGEQFF. As DNA, the CDR3 is TGTGCCTGGAGTGTTGTAGGTGGGAGTGGAGAGCAGTTCTTC. The chain is built from TRBV30 and TRBJ2-1; D possibly corresponds to TRBD2 (5 bases). Germline loops: CDR1 GTSNPN, CDR2 SVGIG (reference sequence). Trimming took 0 bases from V and 10 from J, leaving 16 bases between them. This CDR3 has 14 amino acids.

The chain carries TRBV19 and TRBJ1-5; D gene unclear. V was cut by 5 bases and J by 0 bases, with 20 bases left in between. Per germline, CDR1 LNHDA and CDR2 SQIVND (reference sequence). The CDR3 sequence is 18 residues long. The CDR3 is CASSFHIRVAYSNQPQHF. CDR3 DNA sequence: TGTGCCAGTAGTTTCCACATACGGGTCGCCTATAGCAATCAGCCCCAGCATTTT.

The chain couples TRBV5-1 to TRBJ1-1, with D uncertain. The germline V and J ends were trimmed by 4 bases and 1 base, with 14 bases remaining between them. Germline V gene data show CDR1 as SGHRS and CDR2 as YFSETQ. The CDR3 is 15 residues long. CDR3 amino acids: CASSRGGVGNTEAFF. The CDR3 DNA sequence: TGCGCCAGCAGCCGGGGTGGAGTCGGGAACACTGAAGCTTTCTTT.

This clone appeared once. V gene TRBV6-5 combines with J gene TRBJ1-4; 7 bases align to TRBD1. This CDR3 spans 14 amino acids. The germline V gene encodes CDR1 MNHEY and CDR2 SVGAGI. Trimming took 6 bases from V and 6 from J; bases not matched to a gene: 7. The DNA of the CDR3 is TGTGCCAGCAGCCGGGGACAGCCCTATGAAAAACTGTTTTTT. It codes for CASSRGQPYEKLFF.

The chain has TRBV12-5 and TRBJ2-1, with TRBD1 matching over 7 bases. The V and J ends lost 1 base and 8 bases, in that order; junction bases with no gene match: 5. CDR3 length equals 14 residues. Per the germline V gene, CDR1 is LGHNT and CDR2 is FRNRAP. The CDR3 nucleotides read TGTGCTAGTGGTTTGGACAGGGGCTGGGATGAGCAGTTCTTC. Its translation is CASGLDRGWDEQFF. The variable domain in full, completed from reference TRBV12-5 and TRBJ2-1, reads DARVTQTPRHKVTEMGQEVTMRCQPILGHNTVFWYRQTMMQGLELLAYFRNRAPLDDSGMPKDRFSAEMPDATLATLKIQPSEPRDSAVYFCASGLDRGWDEQFFGPGTRLTVL.

The V gene is TRBV5-1, the J gene TRBJ1-5; no definite D call. Per germline, CDR1 SGHRS and CDR2 YFSETQ. The CDR3 contains 14 residues. Deletions cut 0 bases from V and 5 bases from J, with 9 bases between. The CDR3: CASSLGGYHQPQHF. Written as DNA, the CDR3 is TGCGCCAGCAGCTTGGGCGGGTACCATCAGCCCCAGCATTTT.

V is TRBV7-9 and J is TRBJ2-5, with D possibly being TRBD2 (7 bases). Germline CDR1 and CDR2: SEHNR and FQNEAQ (reference sequence). The CDR3 spans 14 residues. V dropped 3 bases and J dropped 4 bases, with 12 bases sitting between them. In DNA, the CDR3 is TGTGCCAGCAGCTTTTTAGGGGGGGTAGAGACCCAGTACTTC. This sequence encodes CASSFLGGVETQYF.

The V call is TRBV5-1, the J call TRBJ2-3; 12 bases are a match to TRBD1. Trimming cost V 1 base and J 0 bases; bases outside gene matches: 15. Germline CDR1 and CDR2: SGHRS and YFSETQ. The CDR3 is made up of 21 amino acids. CDR3 nucleotide sequence: TGCGCCAGCAGCTTGCTCTCCGGGACAGGGGGCTCCTACGGAAGCACAGATACGCAGTATTTT. Its protein product is CASSLLSGTGGSYGSTDTQYF.

The rearrangement uses TRBV2 and TRBJ2-3; possibly TRBD2 for D (6 bases). Between the trimmed V and J ends, which lost 1 base and 6 bases, there was a span of 14 bases. The CDR3 runs 15 residues. Germline V gene sequence: CDR1 SNHLY, CDR2 FYNNEI. CDR3 region: CASSEGVGGADTQYF. The CDR3 region has the DNA TGTGCCAGCAGTGAAGGAGTAGGAGGGGCGGATACGCAGTATTTT.

The chain links TRBV2 to TRBJ1-5; maybe TRBD1 (6 bases). With 3 bases removed from V and 4 bases from J, the gap between germline ends came to 13 bases. The V gene's germline CDR1 is SNHLY and CDR2 FYNNEI. This CDR3 has 15 amino acids. CDR3 in DNA: TGTGCCAGCAGTGATTGGGGGCGCGGTAATCAGCCCCAGCATTTT. Protein product: CASSDWGRGNQPQHF.

The chain carries TRBV4-1 and TRBJ2-1; D ambiguous. Trimming stripped 1 base from V and 0 bases from J, with 10 bases between. CDR3 length: 16 amino acids. CDR1 is MGHRA and CDR2 is YSYEKL in the germline V gene. The CDR3 protein is CASSQGLRSSYNEQFF. For the CDR3, the DNA is TGCGCCAGCAGCCAAGGATTGCGGAGCTCCTACAATGAGCAGTTCTTC.

This chain joins TRBV15 and TRBJ2-5, with 13 positions matching TRBD2. The CDR3 sequence is 16 residues long. Per the germline V gene, CDR1 is LNHNV and CDR2 is YYDKDF (reference sequence). Trimming cost V 3 bases and J 2 bases; bases outside gene matches: 3. The CDR3: CATSRWTSGGQETQYF. The CDR3 nucleotides are TGTGCCACCAGCAGGTGGACTAGCGGGGGTCAAGAGACCCAGTACTTC. Full variable domain (missing parts from reference TRBV15 and TRBJ2-5): DAMVIQNPRYQVTQFGKPVTLSCSQTLNHNVMYWYQQKSSQAPKLLFHYYDKDFNNEADTPDNFQSRRPNTSFCFLDIRSPGLGDTAMYLCATSRWTSGGQETQYFGPGTRLLVL.

This rearrangement joins TRBV6-5 to TRBJ1-2; D may be TRBD1 (5 bases). CDR1 is MNHEY, CDR2 SVGAGI, per germline. Trimming stripped 6 bases from V and 5 bases from J, with 16 bases between. This CDR3 is 14 amino acids long. CDR3 nucleotides: TGTGCCAGCAGCCCGACGAACAGGCGGTATGGCTACACCTTC. It encodes CASSPTNRRYGYTF.

This CDR3 is CASSTGQGRSYEQYF. The CDR3 DNA reads as TGTGCCAGCAGCACGGGACAGGGAAGATCCTACGAGCAGTACTTC. V and J are TRBV5-8 and TRBJ2-7, with 9 bases fitting TRBD1. The CDR3 loop spans 15 amino acids. The germline gives CDR1 SGHTS, CDR2 YDEGEE. V gave up 4 bases and J gave up 1 base; unmatched junction bases: 6. The whole variable domain, remainder taken from reference TRBV5-8 and TRBJ2-7, is EAGVTQSPTHLIKTRGQQATLRCSPISGHTSVYWYQQALGLGLQFLLWYDEGEERNRGNFPPRFSGRQFPNYSSELNVNALELEDSALYLCASSTGQGRSYEQYFGPGTRLTVT.

The chain employs TRBV30 and TRBJ2-7, with D perhaps TRBD2 (6 bases). There are 14 residues in the CDR3. Between the trimmed V and J ends, which lost 2 bases and 0 bases, there was a span of 11 bases. Germline CDR1 GTSNPN, CDR2 SVGIG (reference sequence). The CDR3 loop is CAWSPTTSSYEQYF. DNA for the CDR3: TGTGCCTGGAGTCCAACGACTAGCTCCTACGAGCAGTACTTC.

The chain links TRBV7-6 to TRBJ1-2; tentatively, D is TRBD1 (5 bases). Trimming stripped 1 base from V and 4 bases from J, with 10 bases between. The CDR3 runs to 14 residues. CDR1 SGHVS and CDR2 FNYEAQ come from the germline V gene. CDR3 region: CASSLGTSGYGYTF. For the CDR3, the DNA is TGTGCCAGCAGCTTAGGGACATCGGGCTATGGCTACACCTTC.

The chain combines TRBV5-1 with TRBJ1-2, with D tentatively TRBD1 (6 bases). The germline V and J ends were trimmed by 4 bases and 2 bases, with 12 bases remaining between them. The length of the CDR3 is 14 residues. Germline lookup yields CDR1 SGHRS and CDR2 YFSETQ. The CDR3, as DNA: TGCGCCAGCAGCGCAGGTGACAGGAACTATGGCTACACCTTC. Its protein product is CASSAGDRNYGYTF. The full variable domain, its missing parts supplied by reference TRBV5-1 and TRBJ1-2, is KAGVTQTPRYLIKTRGQQVTLSCSPISGHRSVSWYQQTPGQGLQFLFEYFSETQRNKGNFPGRFSGRQFSNSRSEMNVSTLELGDSALYLCASSAGDRNYGYTFGSGTRLTVV.

V is TRBV14 and J is TRBJ2-3, with TRBD2 as a possible D gene (6 bases). Trimming left V 2 bases short and J 3 bases short, with 18 bases between. Germline assignment: CDR1 SGHDN and CDR2 FVKESK. The CDR3 has 17 amino acids. In DNA form, the CDR3 reads TGTGCCAGCAGCCAATCTTTGTGGGAGGTCTGGACAGATACGCAGTATTTT. It is translated as CASSQSLWEVWTDTQYF.